This T cell receptor (beta chain) was sequenced during a study of T cells in Graves' hyperthyroidism and ophthalmopathy. A word on this clonotype: The antigen is not known.

Thyroid ultrasound, orbital computed tomography, clinical symptoms, and serum thyroxine and TRAb underpinned diagnoses. The PBMCs studied were ones that came from 9 to 10 ml fresh peripheral blood. Findings of the study overall: Blood samples included most of the expanded thyroid clonotypes exceeding 0.001. Before onset, by a median of around 6.1 months, the model predicted ophthalmopathy.

The CDR3 is 14 amino acids. Trimming shortened V by 6 bases and J by 8 bases, and 14 bases separated the two germline ends. Germline-derived CDR1 and CDR2 are LNHDA and SQIVND (reference sequence). Amplification targeted TCR beta CDR3 regions from RNA transcripts. RT-PCR in the first round (using the HTBI primer set) targeted the TCR CDR3. MiXCR, applied by TCRdb to the multiplex PCR reads, yields one record per CDR3 protein. The sample has roughly 510,000 distinct CDR3 sequences, around 21% seen once. The chain joins TRBV19 to TRBJ1-6, with D possibly being TRBD1 (5 bases). The sequence derives from a man younger than 35 with Graves' hyperthyroidism. Sequencing was performed on blood. The CDR3 loop is CASRVSGADSPLHF. The CDR3, as DNA: TGTGCCAGTAGGGTGAGCGGGGCGGATTCACCCCTCCACTTT.